A selection of T cell receptor beta chains follows, all from one sample in a study of response to subunit inactivated influenza vaccine. Via MiXCR, TCRdb re-called the RT-PCR reads, giving one row per CDR3 protein. The table records about half a million distinct CDR3 sequences, roughly 9.7% of them present only once. The sequences come from PBMCs from blood, collected 40 to 50 days after vaccination. The receptors were gathered from a man between 50 and 59 years old who received an inactivated influenza vaccine. Each CDR3 is given with its conserved first and last residue. Fields, in order: clone size, V gene, D gene, J gene, CDR3 protein, CDR3 DNA. The D gene is left open where the match is weak. Not all rows give a size; the values are once, few, many and, for expanded clones, a class.

>NA|TRBV2|NA|TRBJ1-2
CASNRVGGYTF
TGTGCCAGCAACCGGGTTGGGGGCTACACCTTC
>NA|TRBV4-2|NA|TRBJ1-4
CASSQEWTDNEKLFF
TGTGCCAGCAGCCAAGAATGGACGGATAATGAAAAACTGTTTTTT
>NA|TRBV11-2|NA|TRBJ2-5
CASSLVRDHQETQYF
TGTGCCAGCAGCTTAGTGCGGGACCACCAAGAGACCCAGTACTTC
>many|TRBV2|NA|TRBJ2-3
CASSEGQRWDTQYF
TGTGCCAGCAGTGAGGGGCAGAGGTGGGATACGCAGTATTTT
>many|TRBV27|TRBD2|TRBJ2-2
CASSLVGRDSGELFF
TGTGCCAGCAGTTTGGTCGGGAGGGATTCTGGGGAGCTGTTTTTT
>NA|TRBV7-8|NA|TRBJ1-5
CASSHPGGGNQPQHF
TGTGCCAGCAGCCATCCTGGGGGAGGCAATCAGCCCCAGCATTTT
>few|TRBV12-3/TRBV12-4|NA|TRBJ1-1
CASSLSQVITNTEAFF
TGTGCCAGCAGTTTATCCCAGGTTATTACGAACACTGAAGCTTTCTTT
>NA|TRBV7-8|TRBD2|TRBJ2-3
CASSLVPSGLREADTQYF
TGTGCCAGCAGCTTAGTGCCTAGCGGACTTAGGGAGGCAGATACGCAGTATTTT
>NA|TRBV15|TRBD1|TRBJ2-6
CATSRAPDRGHRGANVLTF
TGTGCCACCAGCAGAGCCCCGGACAGGGGGCATAGGGGGGCCAACGTCCTGACTTTC
>few|TRBV24-1|TRBD1|TRBJ2-3
CATSGRQGGTDTQYF
TGTGCCACCAGTGGTAGACAGGGCGGCACAGATACGCAGTATTTT
>few|TRBV12-3/TRBV12-4|TRBD1|TRBJ2-7
CASSSQTSGGRYEQYF
TGTGCCAGCAGCTCCCAAACGTCAGGGGGCAGGTACGAGCAGTACTTC
>NA|TRBV12-3/TRBV12-4|NA|TRBJ1-1
CASSLGAGEGAFF
TGTGCCAGCAGTTTAGGAGCAGGGGAAGGAGCTTTCTTT
>many|TRBV12-3/TRBV12-4|NA|TRBJ2-1
CASSLRVMIYNEQFF
TGTGCCAGCAGTTTGAGGGTTATGATATACAATGAGCAGTTCTTC
>NA|TRBV27|TRBD2|TRBJ2-1
CASSLIGTSGRAFPNEQFF
TGTGCCAGCAGTTTAATAGGGACTAGCGGGAGGGCCTTTCCCAATGAGCAGTTCTTC
>NA|TRBV20-1|NA|TRBJ2-3
CSASADTQYF
TGCAGTGCTAGCGCGGATACGCAGTATTTT
>many|TRBV4-2|NA|TRBJ2-6
CASSQELARANVLTF
TGTGCCAGCAGCCAAGAGCTAGCTAGGGCCAACGTCCTGACTTTC
>few|TRBV20-1|TRBD1|TRBJ2-3
CSAGTGGSTDTQYF
TGCAGTGCTGGGACAGGGGGAAGCACAGATACGCAGTATTTT
>NA|TRBV29-1|TRBD1|TRBJ2-2
CSVATGKGTGELFF
TGCAGCGTTGCGACAGGGAAGGGCACCGGGGAGCTGTTTTTT
>NA|TRBV25-1|NA|TRBJ2-5
CASSLLGDQETQYF
TGTGCCAGCAGTCTACTCGGGGACCAAGAGACCCAGTACTTC
>many|TRBV5-8|NA|TRBJ1-5
CASTPRGGISQPQHF
TGTGCCAGCACCCCTCGGGGGGGCATCAGTCAGCCCCAGCATTTT
>many|TRBV20-1|NA|TRBJ1-6
CSARVLRRTTYNSPLHF
TGCAGTGCTAGAGTCCTTCGCAGGACAACCTATAATTCACCCCTCCACTTT
>once|TRBV7-2|TRBD2|TRBJ2-1
CASSTQTSGGNEQFF
TGTGCCAGCAGCACCCAGACTAGCGGGGGCAATGAGCAGTTCTTC
>NA|TRBV20-1|NA|TRBJ1-5
CSARDTRGRTDQPQHF
TGCAGTGCTAGAGATACCCGAGGACGGACCGATCAGCCCCAGCATTTT
>NA|TRBV12-3/TRBV12-4|TRBD2|TRBJ2-7
CASSLVLAGVAAYEQYF
TGTGCCAGCAGTTTAGTTCTAGCGGGAGTCGCGGCCTACGAGCAGTACTTC
>few|TRBV3-1|NA|TRBJ2-5
CASSLRGPGTETQYF
TGTGCCAGCAGCTTGCGTGGTCCAGGGACGGAGACCCAGTACTTC
>many|TRBV29-1|NA|TRBJ2-5
CSVQGGQKETQYF
TGCAGCGTCCAAGGGGGGCAGAAAGAGACCCAGTACTTC
>NA|TRBV6-1|NA|TRBJ1-2
CASSAGQGFSGYTF
TGTGCCAGCAGTGCCGGTCAGGGGTTCAGTGGCTACACCTTC
>many|TRBV4-3|TRBD1|TRBJ2-7
CASSQADRASYEQYF
TGCGCCAGCAGCCAAGCGGACAGGGCTTCCTACGAGCAGTACTTC
>few|TRBV11-2|NA|TRBJ2-1
CASSRNSGVMAKNEQFF
TGTGCCAGCAGCCGCAATTCGGGGGTCATGGCTAAGAATGAGCAGTTCTTC
>many|TRBV5-1|TRBD2|TRBJ2-7
CASSVSGSYEQYF
TGCGCCAGCAGCGTTAGCGGGAGTTACGAGCAGTACTTC
>many|TRBV30|NA|TRBJ2-1
CAWSKTRRQFF
TGTGCCTGGAGTAAGACTAGAAGGCAGTTCTTC
>few|TRBV4-2|NA|TRBJ2-2
CASSHQIEFANTGELFF
TGTGCCAGCAGCCACCAGATAGAGTTCGCGAACACCGGGGAGCTGTTTTTT
>few|TRBV12-3/TRBV12-4|NA|TRBJ2-5
CASSVKETQYF
TGTGCCAGCAGTGTTAAAGAGACCCAGTACTTC
>few|TRBV5-1|TRBD2|TRBJ2-1
CASSLAMAGRATYEQFF
TGCGCCAGCAGCTTGGCAATGGCGGGGAGGGCCACTTACGAGCAGTTCTTC
>NA|TRBV15|NA|TRBJ2-2
CATSRGVTGELFF
TGTGCCACCAGCAGAGGCGTAACCGGGGAGCTGTTTTTT
>NA|TRBV6-2/TRBV6-3|TRBD1|TRBJ2-7
CASSYNQGAYKQYF
TGTGCCAGCAGTTATAATCAGGGGGCCTACAAGCAGTACTTC
>NA|TRBV5-1|TRBD1|TRBJ1-2
CASSLAVQGGGYTF
TGCGCCAGCAGCTTGGCCGTCCAGGGGGGAGGCTACACCTTC
>many|TRBV6-5|NA|TRBJ1-1
CASSYSWDTYNTEAFF
TGTGCCAGCAGTTACTCTTGGGACACTTATAACACTGAAGCTTTCTTT
>NA|TRBV28|NA|TRBJ1-5
CASSFRGVRDQPQHF
TGTGCCAGCAGTTTTCGGGGAGTAAGGGATCAGCCCCAGCATTTT
>NA|TRBV6-2/TRBV6-3|TRBD2|TRBJ2-7
CASSYGLAGGRSYEQYF
TGTGCCAGCAGTTACGGTCTAGCGGGAGGGCGGTCCTACGAGCAGTACTTC
>many|TRBV6-5|NA|TRBJ2-5
CASSYRQGETQYF
TGTGCCAGCAGTTACCGGCAGGGAGAGACCCAGTACTTC
>NA|TRBV5-5|TRBD1|TRBJ2-7
CASSLEVWTGMPYEQYF
TGTGCCAGCAGCTTGGAGGTATGGACAGGGATGCCCTACGAGCAGTACTTC